A single sample gave rise to the 9 T cell receptor beta chains below, sequenced in a study of T cell repertoires in cytomegalovirus infection. TCRdb independently ran MiXCR on the reads; one entry per CDR3 protein. The repertoire holds roughly 760,000 distinct CDR3 sequences, with roughly a third as singletons. The specimen sequenced was PBMCs. The source is a human donor in good health (CMV status not recorded). Some clones in this sample may be carry-over from other donors' samples.

The rearrangement uses TRBV18 and TRBJ2-7, with a weak D call TRBD2 (7 bases). Germline lookup yields CDR1 KGHSH and CDR2 LQKENI. Trimming removed 3 bases at V and 2 bases at J, with 14 bases between. This CDR3 has 15 residues. The CDR3: CASSPGASGAYEQYF. CDR3 sequence (DNA): TGTGCCAGCTCACCGGGGGCTAGCGGTGCCTACGAGCAGTACTTC.

CDR3 region: CASSIRTGGERETQYF. CDR3 coding DNA: TGTGCCAGCAGTATCCGGACAGGGGGGGAGAGGGAGACCCAGTACTTC. The chain is built from TRBV28 and TRBJ2-5; 10 bases are shared with TRBD1. The germline V gene encodes CDR1 MDHEN and CDR2 SYDVKM. The CDR3 consists of 16 residues. V lost 5 bases and J lost 5; bases outside the gene matches: 11.

This rearrangement joins TRBV4-1 to TRBJ2-7; D call uncertain. Germline CDR1 and CDR2: MGHRA and YSYEKL. The V and J ends lost 0 bases and 0 bases respectively, with 9 bases between them. CDR3 size: 15 residues. The chain's CDR3 is CASSQDFRASYEQYF. In DNA form, the CDR3 reads TGCGCCAGCAGCCAAGATTTTAGGGCCTCCTACGAGCAGTACTTC.

This clonotype was detected once. This sequence may be a read error, since a much larger clone differs from it by one base. The chain couples TRBV7-4 to TRBJ1-2, with D possibly being TRBD1 (6 bases). Trimming stripped 3 bases from V and 8 bases from J, with 13 bases between. Germline CDR1 SGHVT, CDR2 SQSDAQ. This CDR3 contains 13 residues. The CDR3 spells CASSFRRGVGYTF. As DNA, the CDR3 is TGTGCCAGCAGCTTCCGCAGGGGTGTAGGCTACACCTTC.

This clonotype was seen many times. V usage is TRBV7-6 and J usage is TRBJ1-1, with 7 nucleotides matching TRBD1. The CDR3 has 15 residues. J lost 3 bases, V lost 5 bases, and 9 bases had no gene match. Germline CDR1 reads SGHVS; CDR2 reads FNYEAQ. The CDR3 is CASSPRQGGDTEAFF. CDR3 bases: TGTGCCAGCAGCCCGAGACAGGGAGGCGACACTGAAGCTTTCTTT.

This clonotype was seen a few times. The rearrangement links TRBV12-3 or TRBV12-4 to TRBJ2-2; D call uncertain. Between the trimmed V and J ends, which lost 5 bases and 5 bases, there was a span of 15 bases. The CDR3 runs 15 residues. DNA for the CDR3: TGTGCCAGCAGTCGAGATCCCTTAAAAACCGGGGAGCTGTTTTTT. Translated, it gives CASSRDPLKTGELFF.

Turning to this clonotype: Possible read error: a much larger clone is one base away. For the CDR3, the DNA is TGTGCCAGCAGTGGACCGACAGGTGGCACAGATACGAAGTATTTT. It translates to CASSGPTGGTDTKYF. The chain uses TRBV6-1 and TRBJ2-3; D perhaps matches TRBD1 (6 bases). This CDR3 is built from 15 residues. Germline V gene sequence: CDR1 MNHNS, CDR2 SASEGT.

The chain uses TRBV7-9 and TRBJ2-5, with D unresolved. Trimming shortened V by 1 base and J by 2 bases, and 8 bases separated the two germline ends. CDR1 SEHNR and CDR2 FQNEAQ come from the germline V gene (reference sequence). The CDR3 runs 14 residues. CDR3 sequence reads: CASSLEQPQETQYF. DNA for the CDR3: TGTGCCAGCAGCTTAGAACAGCCTCAAGAGACCCAGTACTTC.

The J gene is TRBJ1-1, the V gene TRBV19, with D possibly matching TRBD1 (6 bases). Germline loops: CDR1 LNHDA, CDR2 SQIVND (reference sequence). The V gene lost 3 bases and the J gene lost 5 bases, with 19 bases spanning the gap. The CDR3 loop spans 16 amino acids. The CDR3 loop is CASSIPGGGAETEAFF. Here the CDR3 DNA reads TGTGCCAGTAGTATCCCTGGCGGGGGCGCTGAAACTGAAGCTTTCTTT.